This is a list of T cell receptor beta chains from one sample in a study of radiotherapy plus CTLA-4 blockade in lung cancer. This table comes from immunoSEQ multiplex PCR, and its TCRdb copy is limited to in-frame clones, with some not included. Of over 45,000 clones listed, roughly four fifths are singletons. Sequencing used peripheral blood, obtained from a patient treated with radiotherapy plus ipilimumab. The receptor source for this set is a human donor with non-small cell lung cancer who had a complete response to radiotherapy plus ipilimumab. CDR3s include the opening cysteine and the closing phenylalanine or tryptophan. The order of the fields is J gene, clone size, V gene, D gene, CDR3 protein, CDR3 DNA. A D gene is named only where the DNA matches it firmly. Rows give clone size only sometimes, using once, few, many, or a class for an expanded clone.

>TRBJ1-2|-|TRBV7-2|-
CASSPLDRPWGYTF
TGTGCCAGCAGCCCATTAGACAGGCCTTGGGGCTACACCTTC
>TRBJ2-2|-|TRBV6-5|TRBD1
CASGTGGWSGELFF
TGTGCCAGCGGGACAGGGGGCTGGTCCGGGGAGCTGTTTTTT
>TRBJ1-5|once|TRBV2|TRBD1
CASRTGTVQPQHF
TGTGCCAGCAGGACCGGGACAGTTCAGCCCCAGCATTTT
>TRBJ1-1|-|TRBV2|-
CASSPRTVNTEAFF
TGTGCCAGCAGTCCCCGGACAGTAAACACTGAAGCTTTCTTT
>TRBJ2-5|-|TRBV10-1|TRBD1
CASSDGTGKETQYF
TGCGCCAGCAGTGACGGGACAGGAAAAGAGACCCAGTACTTC
>TRBJ1-4|few|TRBV30|TRBD1
CAWSKQGAATNEKLFF
TGTGCCTGGAGTAAACAGGGGGCCGCAACTAATGAAAAACTGTTTTTT
>TRBJ1-4|once|TRBV19|-
CASSSGGDEKLFF
TGTGCCAGTAGTTCCGGGGGTGATGAAAAACTGTTTTTT
>TRBJ1-1|once|TRBV6-5|TRBD1
CASSYPGQGAGTEAFF
TGTGCCAGCAGTTACCCGGGACAGGGGGCTGGGACTGAAGCTTTCTTT
>TRBJ1-1|-|TRBV6-5|TRBD1
CASSTDRVNTEAFF
TGTGCCAGCAGCACGGACAGGGTGAACACTGAAGCTTTCTTT
>TRBJ2-5|-|TRBV7-8|-
CAGGHGETQYF
TGTGCCGGGGGACACGGAGAGACCCAGTACTTC
>TRBJ2-5|-|TRBV14|TRBD1
CASSPSGQRETQYF
TGTGCCAGCAGCCCTTCGGGACAGCGAGAGACCCAGTACTTC
>TRBJ2-5|-|TRBV11-2|-
CASSSARGVQETQYF
TGTGCCAGCAGCTCAGCACGGGGAGTCCAAGAGACCCAGTACTTC
>TRBJ2-7|-|TRBV5-1|TRBD1
CASSSLRGRDEQYF
TGCGCCAGCAGCTCCCTGAGGGGGCGGGACGAGCAGTACTTC
>TRBJ1-3|-|TRBV9|-
CASSVGPQGPGNTIYF
TGTGCCAGCAGCGTAGGACCTCAGGGGCCGGGAAACACCATATATTTT
>TRBJ1-1|-|TRBV4-1|-
CASTRGNTEAFF
TGCGCCAGCACCAGGGGGAACACTGAAGCTTTCTTT
>TRBJ2-3|few|TRBV7-2|-
CATAQGRPDTQYF
TGTGCCACAGCCCAGGGGCGGCCAGATACGCAGTATTTT
>TRBJ1-1|-|TRBV27|-
CASSLQGMNTEAFF
TGTGCCAGCAGTTTACAGGGCATGAACACTGAAGCTTTCTTT
>TRBJ2-6|once|TRBV19|TRBD1
CASSSRQGTSGANVLTF
TGTGCCAGTAGTAGCAGACAGGGTACCTCTGGGGCCAACGTCCTGACTTTC
>TRBJ1-5|medium-sized|TRBV6-5|-
CASRPTGNSNQPQHF
TGTGCCAGCAGGCCAACAGGGAATAGCAATCAGCCCCAGCATTTT
>TRBJ1-2|once|TRBV11-3|TRBD1
CASSGPRRSWDRDGYTF
TGTGCCAGCAGCGGGCCTCGGAGATCTTGGGACAGGGATGGCTACACCTTC
>TRBJ2-7|-|TRBV29-1|TRBD1
CSVEQGASYEQYF
TGCAGCGTTGAGCAGGGGGCTTCCTACGAGCAGTACTTC
>TRBJ2-7|-|TRBV30|TRBD1
CAWNQGAYEQYF
TGTGCCTGGAATCAGGGGGCCTACGAGCAGTACTTC
>TRBJ2-1|-|TRBV5-8|-
CASSLVEGLADPYNEQFF
TGTGCCAGCAGCTTGGTGGAGGGTTTGGCGGACCCCTACAATGAGCAGTTCTTC
>TRBJ2-7|-|TRBV5-6|-
CASSPWSGMGSYEQYF
TGTGCCAGCAGCCCCTGGTCAGGGATGGGCTCCTACGAGCAGTACTTC
>TRBJ2-2|-|TRBV4-3|TRBD2
CASSHVAGLGSGELFF
TGCGCCAGCAGCCACGTTGCGGGACTAGGATCCGGGGAGCTGTTTTTT
>TRBJ2-1|-|TRBV25-1|TRBD1
CASRAGGRDYNEQFF
TGTGCCAGCAGGGCAGGGGGTCGAGACTACAATGAGCAGTTCTTC
>TRBJ1-1|once|TRBV6-6|-
CASSYGAANTEAFF
TGTGCCAGCAGTTACGGGGCGGCGAACACTGAAGCTTTCTTT
>TRBJ2-5|-|TRBV6-1|TRBD2
CASSELVSGGDYQETQYF
TGTGCCAGCAGTGAATTGGTTAGCGGGGGGGATTACCAAGAGACCCAGTACTTC
>TRBJ2-7|-|TRBV11-2|-
CASSGRGRSYEQYF
TGTGCCAGCAGCGGCAGGGGTCGGTCCTACGAGCAGTACTTC
>TRBJ2-1|-|TRBV6-5|-
CATRLELYNEQFF
TGTGCCACCAGACTAGAACTCTACAATGAGCAGTTCTTC
>TRBJ1-1|-|TRBV2|-
CASSDYSRSPEAFF
TGTGCCAGCAGTGATTATAGCAGATCCCCTGAAGCTTTCTTT
>TRBJ1-2|few|TRBV5-1|-
CASSLASRIKGGGYTF
TGCGCCAGCAGCTTGGCCTCTCGGATCAAAGGCGGTGGCTACACCTTC
>TRBJ1-1|once|TRBV6-5|-
CASRQGSNTEAFF
TGTGCCAGCAGGCAGGGGTCTAACACTGAAGCTTTCTTT
>TRBJ1-1|-|TRBV6-1|-
CASSRTGVNTEAFF
TGTGCCAGCAGTCGAACAGGAGTCAACACTGAAGCTTTCTTT
>TRBJ1-3|few|TRBV7-2|-
CASSLVVLPSGNTIYF
TGTGCCAGCAGCTTAGTAGTATTACCCTCTGGAAACACCATATATTTT
>TRBJ1-2|-|TRBV5-5|TRBD1
CASSLAGRGFGGYTF
TGTGCCAGCAGCTTGGCCGGCAGGGGGTTCGGAGGCTACACCTTC
>TRBJ2-1|-|TRBV21-1|-
CASSQRRLAGDYNEQFF
TGTGCCAGCAGCCAAAGACGACTAGCGGGAGATTACAATGAGCAGTTCTTC
>TRBJ1-2|-|TRBV9|-
CASSGTYREIFYTF
TGTGCCAGCAGCGGAACGTACAGGGAGATTTTCTACACCTTC
>TRBJ2-3|once|TRBV14|-
CASSRLGTRADTQYF
TGTGCCAGCAGCCGGCTCGGGACAAGGGCCGATACGCAGTATTTT
>TRBJ1-1|-|TRBV10-3|-
CAISDRTLGDEAFF
TGTGCCATCAGTGACAGGACTTTGGGTGATGAAGCTTTCTTT
>TRBJ1-1|once|TRBV9|TRBD1
CASSPRTGGNTEAFF
TGTGCCAGCAGCCCCCGGACAGGGGGCAACACTGAAGCTTTCTTT
>TRBJ2-1|-|TRBV10-3|TRBD2
CAISPGTSGKDEQFF
TGTGCCATCAGCCCAGGGACTAGCGGGAAGGATGAGCAGTTCTTC
>TRBJ1-5|-|TRBV12-5|-
CASGPGPGGTGGQPQHF
TGTGCTAGTGGTCCGGGACCCGGAGGGACGGGAGGTCAGCCCCAGCATTTT
>TRBJ1-5|-|TRBV11-3|TRBD1
CASSSTGASNQPQHF
TGTGCCAGCAGCTCGACAGGGGCTAGCAATCAGCCCCAGCATTTT
>TRBJ2-3|-|TRBV25-1|-
CASGDYLYTQYF
TGTGCCAGCGGAGACTACCTTTATACGCAGTATTTT